Presented here are 24 T cell receptor beta chains from one specimen sequenced in a study of metastatic and nonmetastatic thyroid tumors. TCRdb reanalyzed the PCR reads with MiXCR. The repertoire has about 4,200 clones, around 35% of them found once; the top ten carry 40% to 50%. Thyroid surgery was preceded by no treatment in any patient. Input material: adjacent normal tissue. The receptors originated from a male donor with papillary thyroid cancer or a benign thyroid nodule (not recorded which). Some clones in this sample may be carry-over from other donors' samples.

This clone was found a few times. The chain uses TRBV29-1 and TRBJ2-5; D uncertain. Germline V gene data show CDR1 as SQVTM and CDR2 as ANQGSEA. Between the trimmed V and J ends, which lost 7 bases and 7 bases, there was a span of 19 bases. The CDR3 length is 13 residues. The CDR3 nucleotides read TGCAGCGCTTACCTGGGTGTCGTTGGGACCCAGTACTTC. This codes for CSAYLGVVGTQYF.

As regards this clone: Other DNA sequences in the same sample also yield this CDR3. The CDR3 loop is CASSLVGESYEQYF. CDR3 in DNA: TGTGCCAGCAGCTTAGTGGGCGAATCGTACGAGCAGTACTTC. The chain combines TRBV7-9 with TRBJ2-7; no firm D call. The CDR3 runs 14 residues. Trimming shortened V by 1 base and J by 4 bases, and 11 bases separated the two germline ends. Germline V CDR1 and CDR2: SEHNR, FQNEAQ (reference sequence).

This clone is large (0.1 to 1%) within its sample. The V gene is TRBV2, the J gene TRBJ2-7; 14 bases agree with TRBD2. J lost 6 bases, V lost 3 bases, and 7 bases had no gene match. This CDR3 comprises 16 residues. Germline CDR1 SNHLY, CDR2 FYNNEI. This CDR3 reads CASSETSGRALTEQYF. The CDR3 DNA is TGTGCCAGCAGTGAGACTAGCGGGAGGGCCCTTACCGAGCAGTACTTC.

The chain employs TRBV13 and TRBJ1-2; D gene uncertain. V gave up 0 bases and J gave up 5 bases, with 13 bases separating them. Germline values: CDR1 PRHDT, CDR2 FYEKMQ (reference sequence). The CDR3 loop spans 15 amino acids. CDR3 sequence reads: CASSLGVTGGYGYTF. DNA of the CDR3: TGTGCCAGCAGCTTAGGGGTAACCGGAGGGTATGGCTACACCTTC. Full variable domain (rest looked up from reference TRBV13 and TRBJ1-2): AAGVIQSPRHLIKEKRETATLKCYPIPRHDTVYWYQQGPGQDPQFLISFYEKMQSDKGSIPDRFSAQQFSDYHSELNMSSLELGDSALYFCASSLGVTGGYGYTFGSGTRLTVV.

This clone is termed large. The chain recombines TRBV12-3 or TRBV12-4 with TRBJ2-7, with TRBD1 matching over 9 bases. The CDR3 has 14 amino acids. The trim removed 10 bases at V and 1 base at J, leaving 8 bases unmatched. In DNA, the CDR3 is TGTGCCACACGAACCGGGACAGGGTCCTACGAGCAGTACTTC. Protein product: CATRTGTGSYEQYF.

This clone was seen a handful of times. The V call is TRBV11-2, the J call TRBJ1-2; 12 bases align to TRBD1. The junction had 11 bases not matched to a gene; V was cut back by 5 bases and J by 7 bases. This CDR3 region has 16 residues. The germline CDR1 and CDR2 sequences are SGHAT and FQNNGV. CDR3 amino acids: CASSRNRDRGQGGYTF. CDR3 sequence (DNA): TGTGCCAGCAGCCGAAACAGGGACAGGGGGCAGGGTGGCTACACCTTC.

This clone was found a few times. The chain is built from TRBV6-2 or TRBV6-3 and TRBJ1-5; tentatively, D is TRBD1 (5 bases). V dropped 6 bases and J dropped 2 bases, with 14 bases sitting between them. The length of the CDR3 is 15 residues. CDR1 MNHEY and CDR2 SVGEGT come from the germline V gene. This CDR3 reads CASSPAGTGNQPQHF. Here the CDR3 DNA reads TGTGCCAGCAGCCCCGCGGGGACGGGCAATCAGCCCCAGCATTTT.

The chain employs TRBV11-1 and TRBJ1-6; no reliable D call. Trimming shortened V by 1 base and J by 9 bases, and 22 bases separated the two germline ends. This CDR3 spans 18 amino acids. Germline CDR1 reads SGHAT; CDR2 reads FQDESV (reference sequence). The CDR3 protein is CASSLEPPTVNPGSPLHF. In DNA, the CDR3 is TGTGCCAGCAGCTTAGAGCCCCCTACAGTCAACCCCGGTTCACCCCTCCACTTT.

This chain uses TRBV20-1 with TRBJ2-7, with 12 positions matching TRBD2. V lost 1 base to trimming and J lost 4 bases; unmatched junction nucleotides: 8. The CDR3 is 16 amino acids. Germline V CDR1 and CDR2: DFQATT, SNEGSKA (reference sequence). Here the CDR3 reads CSARVWTSGKGYEQYF. CDR3 nucleotides: TGCAGTGCTAGAGTCTGGACTAGCGGGAAAGGGTACGAGCAGTACTTC.

In its sample, this clone ranks as large (0.1 to 1%). As DNA, the CDR3 is TGTGCCAGCAGTTTATCCAGGGGGGGGGAGCAGTACTTC. This gives the protein CASSLSRGGEQYF. The chain uses TRBV27 and TRBJ2-7; D is possibly TRBD1 or TRBD2 (7 bases each). The CDR3 extends over 13 amino acids. V lost 0 bases and J 7 bases, leaving 10 bases between the germline ends. Germline values: CDR1 MNHEY, CDR2 SMNVEV (reference sequence).

In its sample, this clone was seen a few times. This rearrangement joins TRBV20-1 to TRBJ1-1, with 11 bases aligning to TRBD1. Germline V CDR1 and CDR2: DFQATT, SNEGSKA (reference sequence). This CDR3 has 16 residues. V was clipped by 3 bases and J by 1 base; unmatched bases: 7. Written as DNA, the CDR3 is TGCAGTGCTAGCCGGTGGGACAGGGGGACGAACACTGAAGCTTTCTTT. It encodes CSASRWDRGTNTEAFF.

The V gene is TRBV30, the J gene TRBJ1-2; 10 bases map to TRBD1. Germline values: CDR1 GTSNPN, CDR2 SVGIG (reference sequence). V was clipped by 5 bases and J by 5 bases; unmatched bases: 17. The CDR3 extends over 17 amino acids. DNA for the CDR3: TGTGCCTGGGATCTTTTCGGGCGGACAGGGGGATTTTATGGCTACACCTTC. This translates into CAWDLFGRTGGFYGYTF.

V gene TRBV5-4 combines with J gene TRBJ1-1, with D perhaps TRBD1 (6 bases). CDR3 size: 15 residues. V was pared by 0 bases and J by 0 bases, with 9 bases between. Germline CDR1 SGHNT, CDR2 YYREEE (reference sequence). CDR3 region: CASSLAGAMNTEAFF. The CDR3, as DNA: TGTGCCAGCAGCTTGGCAGGGGCCATGAACACTGAAGCTTTCTTT.

As concerns this clone: A junction boundary mismatches the germline segment, possibly from a read error. The CDR3 region has the DNA TGTGCCAGCAGCTTAGCGGGGGCTTCGGGGGCCAACGTCCCGACTTTC. It translates to CASSLAGASGANVPTF. The chain carries TRBV7-2 and TRBJ2-6, with D tentatively TRBD1 or TRBD2 (6 bases each). The germline gives CDR1 SGHTA, CDR2 FQGNSA. CDR3 size: 16 residues.

CDR3 residues: CASSNHQMAGNYGYTF. The CDR3 DNA reads TGTGCCAGCAGTAACCACCAAATGGCAGGAAATTATGGCTACACCTTC. J is TRBJ1-2 and V is TRBV6-5, with D unresolved. V was pared by 5 bases and J by 5 bases, with 21 bases between. Germline V lookup: CDR1 MNHEY, CDR2 SVGAGI. This CDR3 has 16 residues.

This clone has just a few counts. This rearrangement joins TRBV19 to TRBJ2-5; 8 bases fit TRBD2. The J segment lost 0 bases and the V segment lost 11 bases, leaving 11 bases of the junction unmatched. CDR1 LNHDA and CDR2 SQIVND come from the germline V gene (reference sequence). The CDR3 has 15 residues. The chain's CDR3 is CAEVRTSGHQETQYF. The DNA of the CDR3 is TGTGCCGAGGTTCGTACTAGCGGACACCAAGAGACCCAGTACTTC.

The chain combines TRBV20-1 with TRBJ2-1; D possibly corresponds to TRBD1 (6 bases). The CDR3 is 14 amino acids. The V gene's germline CDR1 is DFQATT and CDR2 SNEGSKA (reference sequence). V lost 6 bases and J lost 0, with 12 bases in between. This CDR3 reads CSAPADSSYNEQFF. In DNA, the CDR3 is TGCAGTGCCCCAGCGGACAGCTCCTACAATGAGCAGTTCTTC.

This chain joins TRBV27 and TRBJ2-1; D unresolved. Germline CDR1 reads MNHEY; CDR2 reads SMNVEV (reference sequence). CDR3 length: 15 amino acids. Trimming removed 2 bases from V and 0 bases from J, with 8 bases in between. Written as DNA, the CDR3 is TGTGCCAGCAGTTTAGGGCTGTTCTCCTACAATGAGCAGTTCTTC. Amino acid sequence: CASSLGLFSYNEQFF.

This clone was seen more than once but under ten times. The chain links TRBV12-3 or TRBV12-4 to TRBJ2-3; TRBD1 is a possible D gene (5 bases). Trimming cost V 2 bases and J 4 bases, with 10 bases left between them. The CDR3 has 14 residues. CDR3 protein: CASSLRQGSDTQYF. For the CDR3, the DNA is TGTGCCAGCAGTTTACGGCAGGGCTCAGATACGCAGTATTTT.

In its sample, this clone was seen a few times. The chain couples TRBV2 to TRBJ1-2; D is unclear. This CDR3 region has 13 residues. Deletions cut 4 bases from V and 6 bases from J, with 12 bases between. Germline-derived CDR1 and CDR2 are SNHLY and FYNNEI. CDR3 nucleotide sequence: TGTGCCAGCAGTGTAAAGGGAGGTGATGGCTACACCTTC. Its translation is CASSVKGGDGYTF.

CDR3 bases: TGCAGTGCTAGAGATTTGGGCAGACACTTTACCTACGAGCAGTACTTC. Translation: CSARDLGRHFTYEQYF. The chain couples TRBV20-1 to TRBJ2-7; D is unclear. Trimming left V 0 bases short and J 2 bases short, with 17 bases between. This CDR3 is 16 amino acids long. Germline values: CDR1 DFQATT, CDR2 SNEGSKA (reference sequence).

The genes are TRBV7-2 and TRBJ2-2; TRBD2 might be the D (5 bases). V lost 2 bases, J lost 6 bases, and 13 bases lay in between. The CDR3 totals 15 residues. Germline lookup yields CDR1 SGHTA and CDR2 FQGNSA. The CDR3 nucleotides are TGTGCCAGCAGCTTACAGCGGTCTGTTTCCGGGGAGCTGTTTTTT. Amino acids: CASSLQRSVSGELFF.

This chain connects TRBV20-1 to TRBJ2-5; TRBD1 aligns across 7 bases. Germline V lookup: CDR1 DFQATT, CDR2 SNEGSKA (reference sequence). The CDR3 totals 14 residues. After removal of 3 bases from V and 5 bases from J, the junction contained 9 bases not matched to a gene. CDR3 nucleotides: TGCAGTGCTAGTAAGTTCGGACAGGCGGAGACCCAGTACTTC. This gives the protein CSASKFGQAETQYF.

There are a few counts of this clone. The chain joins TRBV6-4 to TRBJ1-2; 7 bases fit TRBD1. The CDR3 sequence is 15 residues long. V was clipped by 5 bases and J by 6 bases; unmatched bases: 12. CDR1 and CDR2 (germline): MRHNA, SNTAGT. The CDR3 sequence: CASSYFDGTVDGYTF. As DNA, the CDR3 is TGTGCCAGCAGTTACTTCGACGGGACAGTCGATGGCTACACCTTC.